This TCR beta chain appears in the sequencing data of a study of cytomegalovirus exposure and HLA in healthy donors. The study's findings and limits: Accounts indicate the classifier identified cytomegalovirus status with strong specificity and sensitivity. In a later analysis, V- and J-gene trimming of beta chains associated with a DCLRE1C missense variant, replicated independently. The authors later found TCR association rates varying by HLA locus, with DRB1 most and HLA-C fewest.

With respect to this clone: What it recognizes is unknown.

This CDR3 contains 12 residues. CDR1 and CDR2 from the germline V gene are GTSNPN and SVGIG (reference sequence). Between the trimmed V and J ends, which lost 1 base and 5 bases, there was a span of 6 bases. A multiplex PCR was run with 60 Vbeta primers and 13 Jbeta primers. Some clones are missing from TCRdb's copy, which holds only in-frame ones; the method was immunoSEQ multiplex PCR. The sample contains roughly 140,000 clones, roughly 80% of which appear only once. The sample was PBMCs. The rearrangement links TRBV30 to TRBJ1-5; D gene uncertain. This clonotype originated in a man aged 25 to 40 in good health and CMV-seropositive. The CDR3 DNA reads as TGTGCCTGGAGTGCCCCTTATCAGCCCCAGCATTTT. It translates to CAWSAPYQPQHF.